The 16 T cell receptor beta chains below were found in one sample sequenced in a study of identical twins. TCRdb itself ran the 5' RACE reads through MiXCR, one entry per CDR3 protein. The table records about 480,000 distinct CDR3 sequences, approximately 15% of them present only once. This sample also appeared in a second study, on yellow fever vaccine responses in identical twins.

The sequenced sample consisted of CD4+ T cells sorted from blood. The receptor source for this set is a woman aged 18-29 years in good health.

The CDR3 DNA reads TGTGCCAGCAGCTTAATGAGGCAGTTGAACACTGAAGCTTTCTTT. Encoded protein: CASSLMRQLNTEAFF. V gene TRBV7-9 combines with J gene TRBJ1-1, with D unresolved. The ends were cut back, 2 bases at V and 0 bases at J, with 10 bases in the middle. This CDR3 has 15 residues. Germline V gene sequence: CDR1 SEHNR, CDR2 FQNEAQ (reference sequence).

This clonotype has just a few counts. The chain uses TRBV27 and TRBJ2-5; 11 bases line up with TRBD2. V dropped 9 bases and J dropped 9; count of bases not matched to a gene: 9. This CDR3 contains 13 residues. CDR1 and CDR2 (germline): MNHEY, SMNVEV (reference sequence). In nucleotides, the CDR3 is TGTGCCAGTAGGACTAGCGGGTACGAGGCCCAGTACTTC. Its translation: CASRTSGYEAQYF.

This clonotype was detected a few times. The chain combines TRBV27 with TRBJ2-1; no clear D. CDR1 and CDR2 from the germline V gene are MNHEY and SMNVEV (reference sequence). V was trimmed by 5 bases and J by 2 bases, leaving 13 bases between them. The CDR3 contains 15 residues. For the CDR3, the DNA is TGTGCCAGCAGTCGAAGTGCCCAAGCCTACAATGAGCAGTTCTTC. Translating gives CASSRSAQAYNEQFF.

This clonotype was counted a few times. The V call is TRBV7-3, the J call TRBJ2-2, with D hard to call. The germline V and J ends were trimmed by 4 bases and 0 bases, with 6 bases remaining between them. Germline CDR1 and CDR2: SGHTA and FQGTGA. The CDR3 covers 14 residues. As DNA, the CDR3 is TGTGCCAGCAGCTCGGTCGCGAACACCGGGGAGCTGTTTTTT. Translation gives CASSSVANTGELFF.

In DNA form, the CDR3 reads TGTGCCAGCAGTTTGCTCCCCTCCGGGACAGATACGCAGTATTTT. Translation gives CASSLLPSGTDTQYF. The rearrangement uses TRBV27 and TRBJ2-3, with D hard to call. V dropped 3 bases and J dropped 3 bases, with 13 bases sitting between them. The CDR3 sequence is 15 residues long. Germline CDR1 is MNHEY and CDR2 is SMNVEV (reference sequence).

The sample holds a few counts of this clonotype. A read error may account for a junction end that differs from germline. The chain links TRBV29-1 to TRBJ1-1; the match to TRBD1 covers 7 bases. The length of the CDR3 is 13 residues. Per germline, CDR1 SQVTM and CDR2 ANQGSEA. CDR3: CSVPGQKNPEAFF. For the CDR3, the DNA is TGCAGCGTCCCGGGACAGAAGAACCCTGAAGCTTTCTTT.

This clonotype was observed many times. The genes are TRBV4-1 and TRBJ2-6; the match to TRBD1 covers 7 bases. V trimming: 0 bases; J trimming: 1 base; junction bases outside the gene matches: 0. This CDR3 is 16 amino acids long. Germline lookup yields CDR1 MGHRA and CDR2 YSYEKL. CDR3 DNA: TGCGCCAGCAGCCAAGAGACAGGGTCTGGGGCCAACGTCCTGACTTTC. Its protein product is CASSQETGSGANVLTF.

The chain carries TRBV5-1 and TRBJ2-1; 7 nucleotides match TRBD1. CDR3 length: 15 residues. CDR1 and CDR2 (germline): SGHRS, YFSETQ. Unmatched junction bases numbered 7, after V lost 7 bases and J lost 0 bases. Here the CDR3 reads CASGTHRGSYNEQFF. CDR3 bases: TGCGCCAGCGGAACCCACAGGGGCTCCTACAATGAGCAGTTCTTC.

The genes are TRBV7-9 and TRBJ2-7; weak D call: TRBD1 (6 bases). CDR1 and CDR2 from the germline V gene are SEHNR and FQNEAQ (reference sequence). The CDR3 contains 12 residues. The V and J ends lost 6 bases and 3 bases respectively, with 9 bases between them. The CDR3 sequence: CASRTGHYEQYF. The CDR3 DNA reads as TGTGCCAGCAGGACAGGCCACTACGAGCAGTACTTC.

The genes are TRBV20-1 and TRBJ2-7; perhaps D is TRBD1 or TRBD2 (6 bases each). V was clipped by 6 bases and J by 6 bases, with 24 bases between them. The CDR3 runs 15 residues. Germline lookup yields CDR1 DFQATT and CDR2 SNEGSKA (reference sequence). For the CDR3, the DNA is TGCAGTGCCGCGATATACGGGCGGGACACTCGCGAGCAGTACTTC. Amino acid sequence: CSAAIYGRDTREQYF.

CDR3: CATSRTGATYEQYF. CDR3 bases: TGTGCCACCAGCAGGACAGGGGCCACCTACGAGCAGTACTTC. The chain links TRBV15 to TRBJ2-7; 8 bases line up with TRBD1. Trimming at V came to 3 bases and at J to 2 bases, leaving 3 bases not matched to a gene. The CDR3 has 14 residues. Looked up from germline, CDR1 is LNHNV and CDR2 is YYDKDF (reference sequence).

CDR3: CSASRGLHHEQYF. In nucleotides, the CDR3 is TGCAGTGCTAGTAGGGGACTCCACCACGAGCAGTACTTC. The chain is built from TRBV20-1 and TRBJ2-7, with TRBD2 as a possible D gene (6 bases). The CDR3 consists of 13 residues. Germline loops: CDR1 DFQATT, CDR2 SNEGSKA (reference sequence). V was clipped by 3 bases and J by 5 bases, with 14 bases between them.

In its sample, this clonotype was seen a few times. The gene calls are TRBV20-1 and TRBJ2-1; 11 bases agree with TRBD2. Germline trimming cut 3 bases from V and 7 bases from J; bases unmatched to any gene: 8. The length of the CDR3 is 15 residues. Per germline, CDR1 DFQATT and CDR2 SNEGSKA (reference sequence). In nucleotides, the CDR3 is TGCAGTGCTAGGGGGCTAGCGGGAGGCGGGAATGAGCAGTTCTTC. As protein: CSARGLAGGGNEQFF.

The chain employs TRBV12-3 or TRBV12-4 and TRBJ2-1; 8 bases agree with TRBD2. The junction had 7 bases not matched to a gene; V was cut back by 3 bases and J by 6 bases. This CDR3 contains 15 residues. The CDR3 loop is CASSLTGGTSNEQFF. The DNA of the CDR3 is TGTGCCAGCAGTTTGACGGGAGGGACTAGCAATGAGCAGTTCTTC.

CDR3 sequence (DNA): TGCAGTGCCGTCAGCGGGCATAACAGATACGAGCAGTACTTC. This codes for CSAVSGHNRYEQYF. The J gene is TRBJ2-7, the V gene TRBV20-1; tentative D call: TRBD2 (6 bases). Germline CDR1 and CDR2: DFQATT and SNEGSKA (reference sequence). V lost 6 bases and J 4 bases, leaving 19 bases between the germline ends. The CDR3 contains 14 residues.

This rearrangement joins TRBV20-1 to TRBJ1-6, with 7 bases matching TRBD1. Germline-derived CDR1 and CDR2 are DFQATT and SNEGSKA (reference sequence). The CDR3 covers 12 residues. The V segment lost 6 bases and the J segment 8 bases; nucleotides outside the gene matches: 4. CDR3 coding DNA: TGCAGTGCGCCCGACAGGGATTCACCCCTCCACTTT. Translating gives CSAPDRDSPLHF.